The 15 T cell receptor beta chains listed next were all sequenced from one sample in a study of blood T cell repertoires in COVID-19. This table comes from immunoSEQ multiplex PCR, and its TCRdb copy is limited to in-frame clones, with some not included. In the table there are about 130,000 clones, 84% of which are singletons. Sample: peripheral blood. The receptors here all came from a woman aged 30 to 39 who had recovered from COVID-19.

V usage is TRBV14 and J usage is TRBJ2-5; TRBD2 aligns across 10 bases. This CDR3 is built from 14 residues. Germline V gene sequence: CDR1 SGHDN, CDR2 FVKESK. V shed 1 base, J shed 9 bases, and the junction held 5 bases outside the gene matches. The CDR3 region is CASSQALAGVAQYF. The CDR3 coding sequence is TGTGCCAGCAGCCAAGCTCTAGCGGGAGTCGCCCAGTACTTC.

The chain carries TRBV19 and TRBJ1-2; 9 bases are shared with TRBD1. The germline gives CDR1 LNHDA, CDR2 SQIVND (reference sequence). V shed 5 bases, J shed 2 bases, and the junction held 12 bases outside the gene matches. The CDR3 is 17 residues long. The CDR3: CASSFRDRDRGNYGYTF. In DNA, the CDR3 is TGTGCCAGTAGTTTCCGGGACAGGGATAGGGGGAACTATGGCTACACCTTC.

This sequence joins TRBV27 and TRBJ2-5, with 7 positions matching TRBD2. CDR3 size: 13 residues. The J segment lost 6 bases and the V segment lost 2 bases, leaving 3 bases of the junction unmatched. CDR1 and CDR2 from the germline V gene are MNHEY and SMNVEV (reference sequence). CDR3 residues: CASSLAGVKTQYF. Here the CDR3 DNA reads TGTGCCAGCAGTTTAGCGGGAGTGAAGACCCAGTACTTC.

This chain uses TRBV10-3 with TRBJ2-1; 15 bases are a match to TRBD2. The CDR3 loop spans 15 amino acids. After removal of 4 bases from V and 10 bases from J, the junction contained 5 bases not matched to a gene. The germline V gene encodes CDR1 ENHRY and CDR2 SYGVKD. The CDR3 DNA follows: TGTGCCATCAGTGGGACTAGCGGGGGGGCAGGGGAGCAGTTCTTC. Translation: CAISGTSGGAGEQFF.

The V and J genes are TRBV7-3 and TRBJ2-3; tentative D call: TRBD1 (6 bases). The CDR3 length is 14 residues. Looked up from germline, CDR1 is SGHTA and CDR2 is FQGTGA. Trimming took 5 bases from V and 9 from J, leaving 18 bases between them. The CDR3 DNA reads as TGTGCCAGCAGCCTCCGAACAGGGTCGGAGACGCAGTATTTT. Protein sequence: CASSLRTGSETQYF.

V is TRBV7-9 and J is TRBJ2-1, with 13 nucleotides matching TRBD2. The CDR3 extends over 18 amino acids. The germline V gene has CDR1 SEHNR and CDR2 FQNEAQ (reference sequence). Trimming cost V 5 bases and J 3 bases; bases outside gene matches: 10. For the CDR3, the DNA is TGTGCCAGCAGCCCCGGACTAGCGGGAGTCGCTCTCTACAATGAGCAGTTCTTC. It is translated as CASSPGLAGVALYNEQFF.

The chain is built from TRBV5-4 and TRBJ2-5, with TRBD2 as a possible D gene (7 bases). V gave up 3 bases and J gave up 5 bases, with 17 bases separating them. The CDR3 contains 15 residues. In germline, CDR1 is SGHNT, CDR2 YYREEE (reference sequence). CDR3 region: CASSSKGGRRETQYF. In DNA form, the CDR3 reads TGTGCCAGCAGCTCAAAGGGGGGGCGCCGGGAGACCCAGTACTTC.

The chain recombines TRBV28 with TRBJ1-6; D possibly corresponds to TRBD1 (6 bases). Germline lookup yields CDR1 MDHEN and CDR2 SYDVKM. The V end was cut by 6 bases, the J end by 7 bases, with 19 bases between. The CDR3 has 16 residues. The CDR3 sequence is CASSSPGQGINSPLHF. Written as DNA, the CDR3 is TGTGCCAGCAGCTCACCGGGGCAGGGGATCAATTCACCCCTCCACTTT.

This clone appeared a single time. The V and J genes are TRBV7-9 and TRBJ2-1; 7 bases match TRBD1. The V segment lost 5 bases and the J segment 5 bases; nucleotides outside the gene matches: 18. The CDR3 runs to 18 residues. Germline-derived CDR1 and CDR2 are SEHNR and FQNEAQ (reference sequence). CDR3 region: CASSSHRGKRVGDNEQFF. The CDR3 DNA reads TGTGCCAGCAGCAGTCACAGGGGAAAGAGGGTCGGCGACAATGAGCAGTTCTTC. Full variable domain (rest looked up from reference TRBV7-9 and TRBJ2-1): DTGVSQNPRHKITKRGQNVTFRCDPISEHNRLYWYRQTLGQGPEFLTYFQNEAQLEKSRLLSDRFSAERPKGSFSTLEIQRTEQGDSAMYLCASSSHRGKRVGDNEQFFGPGTRLTVL.

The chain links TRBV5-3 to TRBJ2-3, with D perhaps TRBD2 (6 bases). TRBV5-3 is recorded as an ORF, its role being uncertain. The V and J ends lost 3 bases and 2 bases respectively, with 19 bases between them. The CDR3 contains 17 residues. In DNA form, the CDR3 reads TGTGCCAGAAGCTCGACCGGGACTCCAGTATACACAGATACGCAGTATTTT. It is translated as CARSSTGTPVYTDTQYF.

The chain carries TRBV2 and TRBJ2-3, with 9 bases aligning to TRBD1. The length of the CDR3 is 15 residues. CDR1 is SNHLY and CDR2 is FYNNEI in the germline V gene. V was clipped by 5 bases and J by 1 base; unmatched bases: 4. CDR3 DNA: TGTGCCAGCAGTCCCAGACAGGGGGGCACAGATACGCAGTATTTT. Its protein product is CASSPRQGGTDTQYF.

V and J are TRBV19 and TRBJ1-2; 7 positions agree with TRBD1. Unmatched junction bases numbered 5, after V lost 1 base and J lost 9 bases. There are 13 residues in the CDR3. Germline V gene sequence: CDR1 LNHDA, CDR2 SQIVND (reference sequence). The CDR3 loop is CASSIADRESYTF. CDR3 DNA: TGTGCCAGTAGTATAGCTGACAGGGAAAGCTACACCTTC.

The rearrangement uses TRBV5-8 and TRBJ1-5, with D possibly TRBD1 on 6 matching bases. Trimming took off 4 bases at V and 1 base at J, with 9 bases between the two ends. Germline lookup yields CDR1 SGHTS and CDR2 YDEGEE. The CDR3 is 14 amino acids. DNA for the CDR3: TGTGCCAGCAGCGCCGGACAGAGCAATCAGCCCCAGCATTTT. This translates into CASSAGQSNQPQHF.

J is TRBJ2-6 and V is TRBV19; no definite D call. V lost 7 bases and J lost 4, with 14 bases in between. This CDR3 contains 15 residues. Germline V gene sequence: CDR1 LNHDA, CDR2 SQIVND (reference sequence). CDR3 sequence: CASNVRSTGANVLTF. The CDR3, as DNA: TGTGCCAGTAATGTCAGGTCGACAGGGGCCAACGTCCTGACTTTC.

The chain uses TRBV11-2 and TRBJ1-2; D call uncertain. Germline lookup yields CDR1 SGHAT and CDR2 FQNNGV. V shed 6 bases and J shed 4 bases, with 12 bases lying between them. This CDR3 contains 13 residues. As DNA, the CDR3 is TGTGCCAGCAGATCCCTCAGTCGCTATGGCTACACCTTC. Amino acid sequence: CASRSLSRYGYTF.